The clone carrying this T cell receptor (beta chain) was observed a few times. Its specificity is unknown. The sample comes from a study of CD8 T cells in ankylosing spondylitis. Study observations and caveats: Disease-linked clones displayed a CD8+ phenotype and appeared relatively rarely in peripheral blood. Ankylosing spondylitis blood appeared to be characterized by a TCR beta motif of eight highly homologous variants. Researchers reportedly found disease-linked clones significantly enriched in matched ankylosing spondylitis synovial fluid. Some of the motif variants had earlier been found in reactive arthritis patients' fluid and blood.

The authors made TCR beta libraries by quantitative 5'-RACE with molecular barcodes. TCRdb redid the calling of the 5' RACE reads with MiXCR, one entry per CDR3 protein. The data hold about 440,000 distinct CDR3 sequences, with roughly 18% observed a single time. The V gene's germline CDR1 is SGHDT and CDR2 YYEEEE. The CDR3 is 15 residues long. V was trimmed by 4 bases and J by 2 bases, leaving 16 bases between them. The clonotype comes from a male donor with ankylosing spondylitis. The chain combines TRBV5-6 with TRBJ2-7; unclear D gene. The sequencing input was blood, either unsorted or a sorted T cell fraction (not recorded which). This chain's CDR3 is CASSTRASKPYEQYF. CDR3 nucleotide sequence: TGTGCCAGCAGCACTCGGGCCTCGAAGCCCTACGAGCAGTACTTC.